The entry below describes one TCR beta chain. Source study methods: It was from reference gene primer amplification that nucleated cell counts were estimated. The method was immunoSEQ multiplex PCR; TCRdb's version includes in-frame clones alone and lacks a portion of them. The V and J calls and clone size come from that table; D and trimming were worked out from the DNA. The repertoire has about 240,000 clones, 80% to 85% of them found once; the top ten carry around 12%. The CDR3 sequence is 14 residues long. CDR1 and CDR2 (germline): LNHDA, SQIVND (reference sequence). The V end lost 2 bases, the J end lost 7 bases, and 12 bases lay between the germline ends. The sample comes from a study of blood T cell repertoires in COVID-19.

The chain employs TRBV19 and TRBJ1-5; maybe TRBD1 (6 bases). The TCR sequence derives from a woman aged 55-75 years with active or convalescent COVID-19. Material for sequencing was peripheral blood. DNA for the CDR3: TGTGCCAGTAGTATACCCGGCAGGGGACAGCCCCAGCATTTT. Its translation is CASSIPGRGQPQHF.